This T cell receptor (beta chain) was retrieved from a study of blood T cell repertoires in COVID-19. CDR1 is SGHRS, CDR2 YFSETQ, per germline. Trimming at V came to 0 bases and at J to 3 bases, leaving 6 bases not matched to a gene. This CDR3 region has 15 residues. Generated by immunoSEQ multiplex PCR, the TCRdb table keeps only in-frame clones and is missing some. Of about 430,000 clones listed, approximately 91% were seen once; the top ten hold 1.4%. This sequence was found in a woman between 18 and 29 years old who had been exposed to COVID-19. This chain links TRBV5-1 with TRBJ2-7; 7 bases are shared with TRBD1. The sample was PBMCs or T cells enriched from blood (not recorded which). The CDR3 protein is CASSLALGQFYEQYF. Here the CDR3 DNA reads TGCGCCAGCAGCTTGGCCCTGGGACAGTTCTACGAGCAGTACTTC.